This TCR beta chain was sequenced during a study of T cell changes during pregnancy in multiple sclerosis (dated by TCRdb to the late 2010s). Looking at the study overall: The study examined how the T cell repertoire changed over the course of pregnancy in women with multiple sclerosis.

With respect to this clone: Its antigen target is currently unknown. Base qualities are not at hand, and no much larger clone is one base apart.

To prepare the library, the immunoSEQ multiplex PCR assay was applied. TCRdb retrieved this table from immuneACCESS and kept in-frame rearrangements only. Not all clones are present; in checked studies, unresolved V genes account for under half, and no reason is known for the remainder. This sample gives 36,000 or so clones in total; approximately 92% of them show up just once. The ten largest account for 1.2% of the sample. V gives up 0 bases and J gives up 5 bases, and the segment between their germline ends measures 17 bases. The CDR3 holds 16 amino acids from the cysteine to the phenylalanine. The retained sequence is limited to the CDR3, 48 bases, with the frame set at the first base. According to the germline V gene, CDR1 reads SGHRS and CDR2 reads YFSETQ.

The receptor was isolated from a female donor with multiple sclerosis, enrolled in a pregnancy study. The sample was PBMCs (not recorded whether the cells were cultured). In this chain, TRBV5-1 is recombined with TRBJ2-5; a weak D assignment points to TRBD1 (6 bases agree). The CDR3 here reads CASSLAHVGGLETQYF. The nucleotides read TGCGCCAGCAGCTTGGCCCACGTTGGGGGCTTGGAGACCCAGTACTTC.